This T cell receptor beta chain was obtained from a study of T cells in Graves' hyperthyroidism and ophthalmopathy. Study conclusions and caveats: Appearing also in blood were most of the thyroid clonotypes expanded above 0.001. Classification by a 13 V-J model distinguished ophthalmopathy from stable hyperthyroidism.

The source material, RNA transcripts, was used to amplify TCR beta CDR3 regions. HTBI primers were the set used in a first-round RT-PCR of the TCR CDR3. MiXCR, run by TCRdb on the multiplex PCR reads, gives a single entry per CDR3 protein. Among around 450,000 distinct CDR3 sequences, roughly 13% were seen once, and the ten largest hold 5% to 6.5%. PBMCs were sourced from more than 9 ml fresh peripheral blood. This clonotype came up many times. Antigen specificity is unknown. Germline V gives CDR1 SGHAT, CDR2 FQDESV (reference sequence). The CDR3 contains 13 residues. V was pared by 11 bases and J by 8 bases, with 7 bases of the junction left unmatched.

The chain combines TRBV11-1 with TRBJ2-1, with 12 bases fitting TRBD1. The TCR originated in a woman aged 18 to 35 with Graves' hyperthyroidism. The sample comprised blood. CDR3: CAWGQGAGDEQFF. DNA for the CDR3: TGTGCCTGGGGACAGGGGGCGGGCGATGAGCAGTTCTTC.